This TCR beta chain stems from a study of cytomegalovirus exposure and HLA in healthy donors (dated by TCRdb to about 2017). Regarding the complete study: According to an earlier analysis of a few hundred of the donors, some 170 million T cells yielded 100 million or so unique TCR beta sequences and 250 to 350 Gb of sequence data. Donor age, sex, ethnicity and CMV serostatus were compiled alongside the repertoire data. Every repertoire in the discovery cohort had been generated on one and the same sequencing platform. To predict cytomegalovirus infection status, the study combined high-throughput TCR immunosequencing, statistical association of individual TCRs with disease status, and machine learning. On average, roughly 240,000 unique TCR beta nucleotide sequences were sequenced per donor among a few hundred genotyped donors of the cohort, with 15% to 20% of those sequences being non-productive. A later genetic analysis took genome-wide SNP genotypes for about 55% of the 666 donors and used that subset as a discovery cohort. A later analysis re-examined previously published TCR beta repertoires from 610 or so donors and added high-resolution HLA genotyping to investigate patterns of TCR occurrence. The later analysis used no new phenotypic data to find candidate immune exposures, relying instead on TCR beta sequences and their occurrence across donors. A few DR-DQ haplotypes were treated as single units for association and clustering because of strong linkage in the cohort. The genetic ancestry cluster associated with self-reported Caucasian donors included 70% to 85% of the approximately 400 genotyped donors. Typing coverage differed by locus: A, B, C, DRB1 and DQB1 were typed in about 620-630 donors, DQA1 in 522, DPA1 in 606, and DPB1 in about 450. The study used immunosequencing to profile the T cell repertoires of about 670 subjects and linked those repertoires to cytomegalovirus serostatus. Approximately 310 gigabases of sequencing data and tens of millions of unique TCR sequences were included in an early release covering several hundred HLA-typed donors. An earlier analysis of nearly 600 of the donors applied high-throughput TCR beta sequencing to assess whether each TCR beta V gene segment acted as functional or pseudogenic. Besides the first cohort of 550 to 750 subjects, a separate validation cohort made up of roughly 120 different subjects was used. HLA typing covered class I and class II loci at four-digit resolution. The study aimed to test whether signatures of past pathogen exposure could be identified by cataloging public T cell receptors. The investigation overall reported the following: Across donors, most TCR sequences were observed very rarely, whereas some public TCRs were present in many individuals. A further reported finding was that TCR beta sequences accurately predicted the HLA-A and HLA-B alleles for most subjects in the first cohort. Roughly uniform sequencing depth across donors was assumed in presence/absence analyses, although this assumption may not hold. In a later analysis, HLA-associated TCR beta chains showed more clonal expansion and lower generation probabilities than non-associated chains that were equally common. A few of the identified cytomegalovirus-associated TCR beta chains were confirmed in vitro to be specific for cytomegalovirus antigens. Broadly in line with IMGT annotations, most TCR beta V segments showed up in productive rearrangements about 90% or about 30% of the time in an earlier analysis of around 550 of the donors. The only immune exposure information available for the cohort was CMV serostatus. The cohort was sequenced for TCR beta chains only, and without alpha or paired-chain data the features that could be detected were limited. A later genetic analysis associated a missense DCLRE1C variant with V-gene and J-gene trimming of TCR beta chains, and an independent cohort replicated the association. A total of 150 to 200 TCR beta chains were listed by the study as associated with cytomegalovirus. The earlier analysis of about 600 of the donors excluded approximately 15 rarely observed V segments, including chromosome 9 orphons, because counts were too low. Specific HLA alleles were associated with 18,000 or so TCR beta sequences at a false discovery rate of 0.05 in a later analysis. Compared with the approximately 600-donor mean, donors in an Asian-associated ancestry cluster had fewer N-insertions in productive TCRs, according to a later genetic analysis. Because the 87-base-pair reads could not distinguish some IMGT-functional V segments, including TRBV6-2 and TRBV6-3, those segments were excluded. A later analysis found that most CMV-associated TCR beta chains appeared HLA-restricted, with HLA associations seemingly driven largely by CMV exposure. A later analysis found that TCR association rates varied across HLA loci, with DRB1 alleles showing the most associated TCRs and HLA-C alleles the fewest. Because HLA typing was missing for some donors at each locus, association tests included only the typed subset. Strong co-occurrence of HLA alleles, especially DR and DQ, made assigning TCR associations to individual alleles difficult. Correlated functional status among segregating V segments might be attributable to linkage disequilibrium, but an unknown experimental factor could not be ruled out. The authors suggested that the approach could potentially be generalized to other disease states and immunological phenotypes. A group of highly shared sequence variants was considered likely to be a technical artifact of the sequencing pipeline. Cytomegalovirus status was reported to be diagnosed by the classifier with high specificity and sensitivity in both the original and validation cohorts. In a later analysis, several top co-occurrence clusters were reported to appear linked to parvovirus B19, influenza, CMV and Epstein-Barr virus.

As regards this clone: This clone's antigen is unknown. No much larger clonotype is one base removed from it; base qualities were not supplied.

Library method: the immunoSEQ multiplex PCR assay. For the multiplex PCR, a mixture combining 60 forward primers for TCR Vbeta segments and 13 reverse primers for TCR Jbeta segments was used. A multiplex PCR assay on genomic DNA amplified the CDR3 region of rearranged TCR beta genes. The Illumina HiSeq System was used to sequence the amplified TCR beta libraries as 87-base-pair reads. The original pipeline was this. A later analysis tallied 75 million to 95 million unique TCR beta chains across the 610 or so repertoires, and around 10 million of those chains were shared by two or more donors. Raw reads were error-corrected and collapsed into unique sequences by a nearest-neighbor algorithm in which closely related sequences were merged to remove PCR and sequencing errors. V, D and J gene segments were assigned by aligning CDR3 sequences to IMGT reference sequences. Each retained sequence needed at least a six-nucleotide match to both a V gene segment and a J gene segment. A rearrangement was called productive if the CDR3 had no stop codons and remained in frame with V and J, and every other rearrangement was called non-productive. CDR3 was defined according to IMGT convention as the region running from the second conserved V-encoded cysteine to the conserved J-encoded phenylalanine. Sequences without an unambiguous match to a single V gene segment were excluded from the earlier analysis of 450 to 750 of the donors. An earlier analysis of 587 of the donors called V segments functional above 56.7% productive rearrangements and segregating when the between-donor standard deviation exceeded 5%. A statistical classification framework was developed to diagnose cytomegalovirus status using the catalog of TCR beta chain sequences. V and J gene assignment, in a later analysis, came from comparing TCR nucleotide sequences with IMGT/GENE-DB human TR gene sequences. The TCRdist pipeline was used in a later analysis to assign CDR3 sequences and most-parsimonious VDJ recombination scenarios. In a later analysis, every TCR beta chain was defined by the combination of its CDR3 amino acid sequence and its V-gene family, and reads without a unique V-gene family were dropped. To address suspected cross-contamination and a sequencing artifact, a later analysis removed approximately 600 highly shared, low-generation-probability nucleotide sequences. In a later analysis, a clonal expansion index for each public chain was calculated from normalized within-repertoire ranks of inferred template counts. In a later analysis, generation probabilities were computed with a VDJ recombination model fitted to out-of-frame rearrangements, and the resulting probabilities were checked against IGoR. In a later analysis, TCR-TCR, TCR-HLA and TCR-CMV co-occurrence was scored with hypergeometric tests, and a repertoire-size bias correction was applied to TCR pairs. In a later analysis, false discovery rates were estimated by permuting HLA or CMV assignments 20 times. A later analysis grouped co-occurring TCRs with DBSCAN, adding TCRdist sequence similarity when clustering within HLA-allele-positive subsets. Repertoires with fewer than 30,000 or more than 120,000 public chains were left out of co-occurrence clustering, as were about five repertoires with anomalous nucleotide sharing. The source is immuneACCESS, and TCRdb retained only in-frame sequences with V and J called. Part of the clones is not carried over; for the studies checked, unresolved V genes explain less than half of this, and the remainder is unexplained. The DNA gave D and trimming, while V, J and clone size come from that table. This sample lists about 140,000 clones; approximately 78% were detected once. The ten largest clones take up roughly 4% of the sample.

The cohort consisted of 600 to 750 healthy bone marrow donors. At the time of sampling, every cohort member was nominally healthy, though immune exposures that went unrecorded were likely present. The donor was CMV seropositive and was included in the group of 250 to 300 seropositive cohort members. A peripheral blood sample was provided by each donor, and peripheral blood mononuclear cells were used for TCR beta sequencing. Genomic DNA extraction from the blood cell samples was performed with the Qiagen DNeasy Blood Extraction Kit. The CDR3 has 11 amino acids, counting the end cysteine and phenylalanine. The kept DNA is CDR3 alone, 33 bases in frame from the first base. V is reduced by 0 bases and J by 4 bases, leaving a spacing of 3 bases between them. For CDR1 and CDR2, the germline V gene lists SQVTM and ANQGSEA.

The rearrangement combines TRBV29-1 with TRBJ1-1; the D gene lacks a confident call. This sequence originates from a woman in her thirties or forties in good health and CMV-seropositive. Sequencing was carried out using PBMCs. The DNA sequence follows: TGCAGCGTTGAAGATCTCACTGAAGCTTTCTTT. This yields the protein CSVEDLTEAFF.